This T cell receptor (beta chain) is drawn from a study of T cell repertoires in aging, cancer and after chemotherapy. Study background: Paired samples before and after chemotherapy came from glioblastoma patients receiving temozolomide-based therapy. Study observations and caveats: Compared with age-matched healthy donors, untreated hematological or solid cancer patients showed higher blood TCR clonality. In each cancer cohort, median generation probability increased across chemotherapy, suggesting thymic output rebounded.

The germline CDR1 and CDR2 sequences are GTSNPN and SVGIG (reference sequence). V shed 1 base and J 2 bases; nucleotides not matched to a gene: 4. The CDR3 has 14 residues. In this sample, this clonotype is medium-sized. Antigen unknown. The template was genomic DNA from peripheral blood, not RNA. A mixed TRB-A/B primer pool amplified rearranged TRB by multiplex touch-down PCR. TCRdb called the multiplex PCR reads again in MiXCR, with one record for every CDR3 protein. Here the sample spans about 1,200 distinct CDR3 sequences, about 20% being singletons. This receptor was identified in a human donor with a solid tumor. The gene calls are TRBV30 and TRBJ2-7, with TRBD2 identical over 8 bases. Source material: blood. The CDR3 coding sequence is TGTGCCTGGAGTGGCACGGGGGGGACCTACGAGCAGTACTTC. This sequence encodes CAWSGTGGTYEQYF.